This TCR beta chain is from a study of shared clonotypes between healthy human individuals. Sequencing was performed with immunoSEQ multiplex PCR; in TCRdb, only in-frame clones are kept and a portion is missing. Of 550,000 to 850,000 clones listed, 55% to 80% are singletons. CDR1 is MGHDK, CDR2 SYGVNS, per germline. The germline V and J ends were trimmed by 10 bases and 3 bases, with 27 bases remaining between them. The CDR3 runs to 18 residues. General study points: Sample collection involved blood only; tissue repertoires are likely different. The four-donor shared clonotypes exceeded non-shared clonotypes in generation probability, with non-shared ones scoring lower.

In regard to this clone: The antigen is unknown.

Sequencing was performed on memory CD4+ T cells sorted from blood. Subset of the sample: CD45RA-negative fraction. The chain combines TRBV25-1 with TRBJ2-2, with D perhaps assigned TRBD1 or TRBD2 (5 bases each). This receptor was identified in a woman aged 25 to 39 in good health. The CDR3 DNA sequence: TGTGCCACAAATGCGAATCCCGGGACCCTAAGGGACACCGGGGAGCTGTTTTTT. This translates into CATNANPGTLRDTGELFF. The full variable domain, with the rest looked up from reference TRBV25-1 and TRBJ2-2, is EADIYQTPRYLVIGTGKKITLECSQTMGHDKMYWYQQDPGMELHLIHYSYGVNSTEKGDLSSESTVSRIRTEHFPLTLESARPSHTSQYLCATNANPGTLRDTGELFFGEGSRLTVL.